This TCR beta chain was captured in a study of human CD8 memory T cell subsets. Researchers made TCR beta libraries via UMI-labeled 5' RACE. TCRdb re-called the 5' RACE reads and catalogs CDR3 proteins one per entry, DNA excluded. The sample data list roughly 7,000 distinct CDR3 sequences. Study findings and constraints: When diversity was estimated with Chao1, stem-like memory T cells appeared more diverse than precursor exhausted T cells.

Worth noting for this clonotype: Its antigen is unknown.

Germline loops: CDR1 DFQATT, CDR2 SNEGSKA (reference sequence). The CDR3 extends over 16 amino acids. Phenotypically, stem-like memory CD8+ T cells (TSTEM) were characterized as CCR7+ PD-1- TIGIT-. The RNA's source was duplicate vials of more than 130,000 sorted CD8+ T cells per subset. The TCR was taken from a human donor in good health. The chain links TRBV20-1 to TRBJ2-7; lacking DNA, the TRBD1 call made by TCRdb goes unchecked. What was sequenced was CD8+ stem-like memory T cells (TSCM and TCM) sorted from PBMCs. Subset of the sample: stem-like memory CD8 T cells (TSTEM), CCR7+ PD-1- TIGIT-. The CDR3 sequence is CSASPLTGLGSYEQYF.